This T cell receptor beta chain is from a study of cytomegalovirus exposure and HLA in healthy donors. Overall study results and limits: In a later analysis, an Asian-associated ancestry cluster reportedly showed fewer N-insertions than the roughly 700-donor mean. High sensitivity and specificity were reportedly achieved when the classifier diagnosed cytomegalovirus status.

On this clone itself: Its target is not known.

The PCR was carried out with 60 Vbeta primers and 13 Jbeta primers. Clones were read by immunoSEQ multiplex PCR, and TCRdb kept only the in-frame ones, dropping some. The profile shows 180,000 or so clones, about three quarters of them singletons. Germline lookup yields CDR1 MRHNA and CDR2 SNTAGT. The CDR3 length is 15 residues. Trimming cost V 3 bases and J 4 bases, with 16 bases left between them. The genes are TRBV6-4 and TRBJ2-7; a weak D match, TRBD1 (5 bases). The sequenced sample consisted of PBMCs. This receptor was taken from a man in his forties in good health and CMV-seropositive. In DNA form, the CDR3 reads TGTGCCAGCAGTGAAGTCCAGGGTGCGGCGTACGAGCAGTACTTC. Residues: CASSEVQGAAYEQYF.